This TCR beta chain was recovered during a study of shared T cell receptors in the human thymus. Only in-frame clones appear in the TCRdb table, and some are missing; sequencing was by immunoSEQ multiplex PCR. The sample yields some 400,000 clones, around 93% seen once. What was sequenced was thymocytes. This TCR came from a human donor.

CDR3 in DNA: TGTGCCAGCAGTTTCCGAAGAAGTGAAAAACTGTTTTTT. It is translated as CASSFRRSEKLFF. This chain links TRBV27 with TRBJ1-4, with D unresolved. Germline V gene sequence: CDR1 MNHEY, CDR2 SMNVEV (reference sequence). The CDR3 has 13 residues. Trimming pared 3 bases from V and 7 bases from J, leaving 9 bases between. Full variable domain (missing parts from reference TRBV27 and TRBJ1-4): EAQVTQNPRYLITVTGKKLTVTCSQNMNHEYMSWYRQDPGLGLRQIYYSMNVEVTDKGDVPEGYKVSRKEKRNFPLILESPSPNQTSLYFCASSFRRSEKLFFGSGTQLSVL.